This T cell receptor (beta chain) came from a study of T cell responses to AZD1222 COVID-19 vaccine (TCRdb year 2021). For the wider study: A total of approximately 240 trial participants underwent TCR sequencing, of whom about 200 had received two doses of AZD1222 and some 25 had received two doses of the MenACWY control vaccine. Trial participants were enrolled by age into 18-55, 56-69 and 70-plus year subgroups, with about 150, 27 and 61 TCR-sequenced participants respectively. What the research found in general, with its limitations: Conclusions about previously exposed vaccinees are limited, since just a handful of AZD1222 recipients were seropositive for SARS-CoV-2 at baseline. After two AZD1222 doses, both the breadth and the depth of spike-specific TCRs were significantly higher than at day 0 and than in MenACWY recipients. Vaccine-associated CD4 TCRs spanned the whole spike protein, with dominant responses in regions 160-218 and 743-854. In the small 56-69-year group, the increase in depth fell short of significance, most likely because of low power. Because no day 14 peak-response samples were available, the repertoires could be characterized only after the peak T cell response. Most participants were white British and females outnumbered males, and the authors suggested that clonal diversity may have been underestimated. Reportedly, close to half of the unique spike-specific TCRs recognized epitopes lying outside the regions that are mutated in the B.1.351 and B.1.1.7 variants.

A remark on this clone: Which antigen it targets is not known. No base quality values were provided; no much bigger clone lies one nucleotide off.

There are 15 amino acids in the CDR3, from cysteine to phenylalanine inclusive. The only DNA kept is the CDR3, 45 bases in frame from the first base. V and J are trimmed by 0 bases and 4 bases, and the gene matches miss 5 bases of the junction. Per the germline V gene (reference sequence), SGHNT is the CDR1 and YYREEE is the CDR2. The CDR3 regions of human TCRbeta chains were subjected to immunosequencing. Regarding the original processing steps: Repertoire TCRs were matched against a reference library of SARS-CoV-2-specific TCRs generated with the MIRA antigen-specificity platform. Breadth was defined as the fraction of unique TCRs that were SARS-CoV-2-associated. Depth was defined as the fraction of total T cells that were SARS-CoV-2-associated. Each spike-specific TCR was assigned to its reactive spike region and to a CD4 or CD8 class using the MIRA data. Log10-transformed breadth and depth values were compared by one-way ANOVA with Sidak's multiple comparisons tests. The immuneACCESS repertoire file appears here via TCRdb, limited to in-frame rearrangements. These files lack a portion of the clones; in checked studies, under half of the deficit traces to unresolved V genes, and the cause of the others is not known. V and J calls and clone size are copied from that table; D and trimming were computed from the DNA. This sample gives 95,000 to 110,000 clones in total; just over 90% of them show up just once. 6.2% of the sample goes to the ten largest clones.

What this sample's time point label stands for: about 28 days (+/-7) after the second vaccine dose. AZD1222 recipients with second doses at about 4 weeks or about 12 weeks were pooled, because spike-specific TCR depth and breadth did not differ between schedules. Samples from vaccinated people were obtained from the UK trials COV001 and COV002, which included a single-blind randomized controlled phase 2/3 trial of AZD1222 (ChAdOx1 nCoV-19) in healthy adults. For TCRbeta chain sequencing, PBMC samples were collected from trial participants at day 0 and at day 28 after the second dose. This material consisted of peripheral blood, taken 28 days after the second AZD1222 dose. The clonotype originates from an adult who received the AZD1222 COVID-19 vaccine. The sequence links TRBV5-4 to TRBJ2-5; 8 bases in the middle match TRBD2. The CDR3 region has the sequence CASSLGAGEGETQYF. The sequenced DNA is TGTGCCAGCAGCTTGGGAGCGGGGGAAGGAGAGACCCAGTACTTC.